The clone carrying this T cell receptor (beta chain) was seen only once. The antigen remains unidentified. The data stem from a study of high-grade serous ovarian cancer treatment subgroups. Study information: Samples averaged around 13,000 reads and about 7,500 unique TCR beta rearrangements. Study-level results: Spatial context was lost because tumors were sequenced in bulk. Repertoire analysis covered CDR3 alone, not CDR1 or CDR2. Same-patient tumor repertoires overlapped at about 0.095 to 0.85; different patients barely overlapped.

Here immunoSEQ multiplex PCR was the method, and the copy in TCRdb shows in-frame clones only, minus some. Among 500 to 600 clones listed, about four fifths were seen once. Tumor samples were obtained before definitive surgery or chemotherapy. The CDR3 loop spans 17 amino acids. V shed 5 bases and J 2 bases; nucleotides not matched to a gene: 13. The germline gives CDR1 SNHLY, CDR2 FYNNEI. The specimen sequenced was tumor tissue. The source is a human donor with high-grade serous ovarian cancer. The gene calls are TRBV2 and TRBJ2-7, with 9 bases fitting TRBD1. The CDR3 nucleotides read TGTGCCAGCAGTCGGGACAGGGACACCCGATCGGCCTACGAGCAGTACTTC. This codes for CASSRDRDTRSAYEQYF.